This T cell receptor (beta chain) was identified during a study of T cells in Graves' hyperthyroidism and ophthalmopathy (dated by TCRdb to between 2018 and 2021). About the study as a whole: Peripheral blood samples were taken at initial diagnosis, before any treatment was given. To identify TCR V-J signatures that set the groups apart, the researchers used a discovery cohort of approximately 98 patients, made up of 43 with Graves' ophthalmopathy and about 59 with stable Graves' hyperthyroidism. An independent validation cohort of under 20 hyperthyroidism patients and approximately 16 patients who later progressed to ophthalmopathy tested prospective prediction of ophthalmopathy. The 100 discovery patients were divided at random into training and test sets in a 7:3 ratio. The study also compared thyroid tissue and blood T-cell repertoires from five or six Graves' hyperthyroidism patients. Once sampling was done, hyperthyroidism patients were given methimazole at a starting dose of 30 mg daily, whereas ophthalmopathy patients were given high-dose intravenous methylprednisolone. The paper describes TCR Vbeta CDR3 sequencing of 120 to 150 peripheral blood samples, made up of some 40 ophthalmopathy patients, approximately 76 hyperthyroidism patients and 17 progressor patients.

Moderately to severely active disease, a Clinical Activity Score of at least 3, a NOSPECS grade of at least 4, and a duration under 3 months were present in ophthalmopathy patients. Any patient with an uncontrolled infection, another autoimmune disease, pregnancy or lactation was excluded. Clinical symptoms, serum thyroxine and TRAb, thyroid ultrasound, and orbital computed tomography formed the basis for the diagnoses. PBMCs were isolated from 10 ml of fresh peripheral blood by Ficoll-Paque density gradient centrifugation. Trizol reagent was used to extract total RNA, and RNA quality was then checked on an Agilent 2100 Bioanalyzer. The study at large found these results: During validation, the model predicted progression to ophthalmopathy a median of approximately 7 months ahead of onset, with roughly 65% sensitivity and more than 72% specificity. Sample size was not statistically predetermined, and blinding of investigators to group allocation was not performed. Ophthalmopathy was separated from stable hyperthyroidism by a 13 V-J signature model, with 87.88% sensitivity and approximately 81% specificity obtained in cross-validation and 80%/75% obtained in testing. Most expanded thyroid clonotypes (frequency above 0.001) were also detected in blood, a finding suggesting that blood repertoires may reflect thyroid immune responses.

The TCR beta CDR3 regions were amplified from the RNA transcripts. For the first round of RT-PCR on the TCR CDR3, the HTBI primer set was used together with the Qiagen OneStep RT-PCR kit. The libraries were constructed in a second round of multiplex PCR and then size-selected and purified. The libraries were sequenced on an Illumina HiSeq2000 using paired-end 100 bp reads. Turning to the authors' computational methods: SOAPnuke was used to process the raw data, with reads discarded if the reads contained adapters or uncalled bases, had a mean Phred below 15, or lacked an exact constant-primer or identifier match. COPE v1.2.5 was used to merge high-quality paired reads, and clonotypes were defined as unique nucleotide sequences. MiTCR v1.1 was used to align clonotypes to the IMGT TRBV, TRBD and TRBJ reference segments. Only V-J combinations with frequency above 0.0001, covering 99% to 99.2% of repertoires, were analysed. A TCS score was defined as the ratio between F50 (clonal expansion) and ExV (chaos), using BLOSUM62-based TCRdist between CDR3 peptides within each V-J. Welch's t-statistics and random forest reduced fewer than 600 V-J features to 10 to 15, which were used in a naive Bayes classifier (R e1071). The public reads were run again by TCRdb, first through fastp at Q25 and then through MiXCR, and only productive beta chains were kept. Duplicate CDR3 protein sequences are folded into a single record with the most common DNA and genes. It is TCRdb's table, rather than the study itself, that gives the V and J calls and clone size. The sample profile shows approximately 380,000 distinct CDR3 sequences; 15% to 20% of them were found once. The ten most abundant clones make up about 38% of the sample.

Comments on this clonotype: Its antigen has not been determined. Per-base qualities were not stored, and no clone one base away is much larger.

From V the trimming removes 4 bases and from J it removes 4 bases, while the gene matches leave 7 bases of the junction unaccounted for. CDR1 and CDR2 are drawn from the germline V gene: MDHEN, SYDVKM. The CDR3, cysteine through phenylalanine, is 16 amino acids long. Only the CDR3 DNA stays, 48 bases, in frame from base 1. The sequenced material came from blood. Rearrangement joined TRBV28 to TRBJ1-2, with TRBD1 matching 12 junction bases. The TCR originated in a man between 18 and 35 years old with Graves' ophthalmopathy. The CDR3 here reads CASSSGGQGAGYGYTF. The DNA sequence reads TGTGCCAGCAGTTCAGGGGGACAGGGGGCTGGCTATGGCTACACCTTC.